This T cell receptor beta chain was documented in a study of radiotherapy plus CTLA-4 blockade in lung cancer (dated by TCRdb to 2017 to 2018). With regard to the full study: Objective responses were observed in 18% of enrolled patients, and disease control was achieved in roughly 30%. Overall study outcomes, separate from this receptor: TCR clones derived from tumors expanded in peripheral blood after treatment with radiotherapy and ipilimumab. Increased serum interferon-beta after radiation, together with early dynamic changes in blood T cell clones, were reported to be the strongest predictors of response.

The study evaluated CTLA-4 blockade (ipilimumab) given together with focal radiation therapy in patients who had chemo-refractory metastatic non-small-cell lung cancer. Receptor amplification or capture employed the immunoSEQ multiplex PCR assay. TCRdb limited this immuneACCESS table to in-frame rearrangements with V and J called. A share of clones is missing; checked studies link under half to unresolved V genes, and the rest is unexplained. This sample gives over 35,000 clones in total; over 60% of them show up just once. Approximately 2.6% of the sample belongs to the ten largest clones. In regard to this clone: What this receptor recognizes is not known. The input lacks base qualities; no much larger clone sits a single base away.

This TCR came from a human donor with non-small cell lung cancer whose response to radiotherapy plus ipilimumab could not be evaluated. The sample in question was peripheral blood, obtained from a patient treated with radiotherapy plus ipilimumab.

The CDR3 region: CASSPRGGTDTQYF. The DNA sequence reads TGTGCCAGCAGCCCCAGGGGGGGCACAGATACGCAGTATTTT. The V gene is TRBV7-2 and the J gene is TRBJ2-3, with TRBD1 perhaps the D gene, on 7 matching bases. Reading from cysteine to phenylalanine, the CDR3 counts 14 amino acids. Of the read, only the CDR3 DNA is kept; its 42 bases are in frame from base 1. Taken from the germline V gene, the CDR1 and CDR2 loops are SGHTA and FQGNSA. Cut back by 5 bases and 1 base, the V and J ends lie 10 bases apart. Beyond the CDR3, the reference TRBV7-2 and TRBJ2-3 genes provide the residues; the full variable domain reads: GAGVSQSPSNKVTEKGKDVELRCDPISGHTALYWYRQSLGQGLEFLIYFQGNSAPDKSGLPSDRFSAERTGGSVSTLTIQRTQQEDSAVYLCASSPRGGTDTQYFGPGTRLTVL.